This T cell receptor (beta chain) was sequenced during a study of blood T cell repertoires in COVID-19. Study in general: Both acute and convalescent COVID-19 samples were obtained from the United States, Italy and Spain. Sample material is recorded as cDNA or gDNA derived from T cells, B-cell-depleted T cells, or PBMCs.

Original analysis: Reference gene primer amplification in the assay estimated nucleated cell counts. TCRdb keeps only in-frame clones here, not all; method: immunoSEQ multiplex PCR. The V and J calls and the clone size are those of that table, but D and trimming were determined from the DNA. The data hold 110,000 or so clones, with 81% observed a single time. Germline loops: CDR1 DFQATT, CDR2 SNEGSKA (reference sequence). With 3 bases removed from V and 10 bases from J, the gap between germline ends came to 22 bases. This CDR3 is 16 amino acids long. The TCR sequence derives from a man aged 45-65 years with acute or convalescent COVID-19. Sequenced input: peripheral blood. The rearrangement links TRBV20-1 to TRBJ1-6, with D possibly being TRBD1 (6 bases). Written as DNA, the CDR3 is TGCAGTGCTAGTGAATTACAGGGTTTAGGAGAGTCACCCCTCCACTTT. Encoded protein: CSASELQGLGESPLHF.